Listed below are T cell receptor beta chains from one sample, sequenced in a study of T cell changes during pregnancy in multiple sclerosis. Produced via immunoSEQ multiplex PCR; TCRdb's table is partial and in-frame only. The table has 45,000 to 65,000 clones, approximately 89% seen once. Sequenced material: peripheral blood, taken after pregnancy. Receptors were obtained from a female donor in good health, enrolled as a control in a pregnancy study. Each CDR3 is given with its conserved first and last residue. Fields, in order: clone size, D gene, V gene, J gene, CDR3 DNA, CDR3 protein. A D gene is named only where the DNA matches it firmly. Clone size, where shown, is once, few, many, or a class for clones that have expanded.

clone_size: .; d_call: .; v_call: TRBV10-3; j_call: TRBJ1-3; cdr3_nt: TGTGCCATCAGTGAGAACAGCTCTGGAAACACCATATATTTT; cdr3_aa: CAISENSSGNTIYF
clone_size: .; d_call: TRBD1; v_call: TRBV19; j_call: TRBJ2-5; cdr3_nt: TGTGCCAGTAGTTCCCCGGGACAGGGTGGGGAGACCCAGTACTTC; cdr3_aa: CASSSPGQGGETQYF
clone_size: .; d_call: TRBD2; v_call: TRBV19; j_call: TRBJ2-5; cdr3_nt: TGTGCCAGTAGTACCACGGGTAGCGGGGGGCAGGAAGAGACCCAGTACTTC; cdr3_aa: CASSTTGSGGQEETQYF
clone_size: .; d_call: TRBD1; v_call: TRBV11-3; j_call: TRBJ2-3; cdr3_nt: TGTGCCAGCAGCTCGACAGGGGCAGGGGCAGATACGCAGTATTTT; cdr3_aa: CASSSTGAGADTQYF
clone_size: .; d_call: TRBD1; v_call: TRBV7-9; j_call: TRBJ2-3; cdr3_nt: TGTGCCAGCAGTCCTGGGGACAGTCGCACAGATACGCAGTATTTT; cdr3_aa: CASSPGDSRTDTQYF
clone_size: .; d_call: TRBD1; v_call: TRBV7-2; j_call: TRBJ1-4; cdr3_nt: TGTGCCAGCAGCGCAGGGGGTTATGAAAAACTGTTTTTT; cdr3_aa: CASSAGGYEKLFF
clone_size: .; d_call: .; v_call: TRBV6-6; j_call: TRBJ2-5; cdr3_nt: TGTGCCAGCAGACAGAGCCAAGAGACCCAGTACTTC; cdr3_aa: CASRQSQETQYF
clone_size: once; d_call: .; v_call: TRBV7-2; j_call: TRBJ2-7; cdr3_nt: TGTGCCAGCAGCTTAGCGAGGGAAGGGCTAAGGTACGAGCAGTACTTC; cdr3_aa: CASSLAREGLRYEQYF
clone_size: .; d_call: TRBD2; v_call: TRBV6-5; j_call: TRBJ2-7; cdr3_nt: TGTGCCAGCAACCCGACGGGGGGACTGAGAAACGAGCAGTACTTC; cdr3_aa: CASNPTGGLRNEQYF
clone_size: .; d_call: .; v_call: TRBV4-3; j_call: TRBJ1-2; cdr3_nt: TGCGCCAGCAGCCCCACCAGCGGGGGACACTATGGCTACACCTTC; cdr3_aa: CASSPTSGGHYGYTF
clone_size: .; d_call: TRBD1; v_call: TRBV19; j_call: TRBJ2-7; cdr3_nt: TGTGCCAGTACCGAGAGACAGGGCATTAACGAGCAGTACTTC; cdr3_aa: CASTERQGINEQYF
clone_size: .; d_call: TRBD1; v_call: TRBV28; j_call: TRBJ2-2; cdr3_nt: TGTGCCAGCAGTTTATCCGGGACAGGAGACACCGGGGAGCTGTTTTTT; cdr3_aa: CASSLSGTGDTGELFF
clone_size: .; d_call: TRBD1; v_call: TRBV9; j_call: TRBJ1-2; cdr3_nt: TGTGCCAGCAGCGTAGGATTCGGGACAGTTGGCTACACCTTC; cdr3_aa: CASSVGFGTVGYTF
clone_size: .; d_call: TRBD1; v_call: TRBV7-2; j_call: TRBJ1-2; cdr3_nt: TGTGCCAGCAGCTACACAGGGGGAAACTATGGCTACACCTTC; cdr3_aa: CASSYTGGNYGYTF
clone_size: .; d_call: .; v_call: TRBV14; j_call: TRBJ2-1; cdr3_nt: TGTGCCAGCAGCCAAGGAGCCTACAATGAGCAGTTCTTC; cdr3_aa: CASSQGAYNEQFF
clone_size: .; d_call: .; v_call: TRBV7-9; j_call: TRBJ2-1; cdr3_nt: TGTGCCAGCAGCTTAGGAGGGGGAGGGCGCAATGAGCAGTTCTTC; cdr3_aa: CASSLGGGGRNEQFF
clone_size: .; d_call: .; v_call: TRBV11-1; j_call: TRBJ2-1; cdr3_nt: TGTGCCAGCAGTGGACTTAGCGAGGTGCAGTTCTTC; cdr3_aa: CASSGLSEVQFF
clone_size: .; d_call: TRBD1; v_call: TRBV5-4; j_call: TRBJ2-5; cdr3_nt: TGTGCCAGCAGCTCCCCGGACAGGGTCGAAGAGACCCAGTACTTC; cdr3_aa: CASSSPDRVEETQYF
clone_size: once; d_call: TRBD1; v_call: TRBV12-5; j_call: TRBJ1-1; cdr3_nt: TGTGCTAGTGGTGCAGGGGGCTCGGGAGCTTTCTTT; cdr3_aa: CASGAGGSGAFF
clone_size: .; d_call: .; v_call: TRBV7-8; j_call: TRBJ1-5; cdr3_nt: TGTGCCAGCAGCTCCTCCAGGGTGGGTAGCAATCAGCCCCAGCATTTT; cdr3_aa: CASSSSRVGSNQPQHF
clone_size: .; d_call: TRBD1; v_call: TRBV5-1; j_call: TRBJ1-1; cdr3_nt: TGCGCCAGCAGCCTAGACGGGACAGGCGAAGCTTTCTTT; cdr3_aa: CASSLDGTGEAFF
clone_size: .; d_call: .; v_call: TRBV30; j_call: TRBJ2-1; cdr3_nt: TGTGCCTGCGTTCGGACGGGAGAGCAGTTCTTC; cdr3_aa: CACVRTGEQFF
clone_size: .; d_call: .; v_call: TRBV5-4; j_call: TRBJ2-3; cdr3_nt: TGTGCCAGCAGCTTGGGGGGAGGTCGGGCAGATACGCAGTATTTT; cdr3_aa: CASSLGGGRADTQYF
clone_size: few; d_call: .; v_call: TRBV4-3; j_call: TRBJ1-2; cdr3_nt: TGCGCCAGCAGCCAAGATCGGGGGTCTTTAACGCCCGGCTACACCTTC; cdr3_aa: CASSQDRGSLTPGYTF
clone_size: .; d_call: TRBD1; v_call: TRBV9; j_call: TRBJ1-3; cdr3_nt: TGTGCCAGCAGCTCTCCGGGACAGGTCTCTGGAAACACCATATATTTT; cdr3_aa: CASSSPGQVSGNTIYF
clone_size: few; d_call: TRBD2; v_call: TRBV4-3; j_call: TRBJ2-3; cdr3_nt: TGCGCCAGCAGCCAAGTCACGGGGGGGCCGGATACGCAGTATTTT; cdr3_aa: CASSQVTGGPDTQYF
clone_size: .; d_call: TRBD1; v_call: TRBV5-1; j_call: TRBJ1-1; cdr3_nt: TGCGCCAGCAGCTTAGGGACAGGTAACCCCAGGGCTTTCTTT; cdr3_aa: CASSLGTGNPRAFF
clone_size: .; d_call: TRBD2; v_call: TRBV12-5; j_call: TRBJ2-3; cdr3_nt: TGTGCTAGTGGCCCCGGACTAGCGGGAGCGGGGGCAGATACGCAGTATTTT; cdr3_aa: CASGPGLAGAGADTQYF
clone_size: .; d_call: TRBD1; v_call: TRBV10-3; j_call: TRBJ2-7; cdr3_nt: TGTGCCATCAGCCCGGACAGGGGAAGAAAGCAGTACTTC; cdr3_aa: CAISPDRGRKQYF
clone_size: .; d_call: TRBD2; v_call: TRBV5-6; j_call: TRBJ2-1; cdr3_nt: TGTGCCAGCAGCTTGGAACTAGCGGGGAACAATGAGCAGTTCTTC; cdr3_aa: CASSLELAGNNEQFF
clone_size: .; d_call: TRBD1; v_call: TRBV5-1; j_call: TRBJ1-2; cdr3_nt: TGCGCCAGCAGCTTGGGAGGGACAGGGAATGGCTACACCTTC; cdr3_aa: CASSLGGTGNGYTF
clone_size: .; d_call: .; v_call: TRBV4-1; j_call: TRBJ2-1; cdr3_nt: TGCGCCAGCAGCCAGTCCAGGGGTCCCTACAATGAGCAGTTCTTC; cdr3_aa: CASSQSRGPYNEQFF
clone_size: .; d_call: .; v_call: TRBV25-1; j_call: TRBJ1-2; cdr3_nt: TGTGCCAGCAGTGAATCGCGGGGGGCGAATGGCTACACCTTC; cdr3_aa: CASSESRGANGYTF
clone_size: .; d_call: .; v_call: TRBV21-1; j_call: TRBJ1-2; cdr3_nt: TGTGCCAGCAGCAAGAACAGAATCTATGGCTACACCTTC; cdr3_aa: CASSKNRIYGYTF
clone_size: .; d_call: .; v_call: TRBV6-1; j_call: TRBJ1-2; cdr3_nt: TGTGCCAGCAGTGTCAGGGGTAACTATGGCTACACCTTC; cdr3_aa: CASSVRGNYGYTF
clone_size: .; d_call: TRBD2; v_call: TRBV9; j_call: TRBJ2-3; cdr3_nt: TGTGCCAGCAGCTCGATGGGGGGAGGGACAGATACGCAGTATTTT; cdr3_aa: CASSSMGGGTDTQYF
clone_size: .; d_call: .; v_call: TRBV28; j_call: TRBJ1-2; cdr3_nt: TGTGCCAGCAGTTTCGGTGGAGGCGGTGGGAAAAATGGCTACACCTTC; cdr3_aa: CASSFGGGGGKNGYTF